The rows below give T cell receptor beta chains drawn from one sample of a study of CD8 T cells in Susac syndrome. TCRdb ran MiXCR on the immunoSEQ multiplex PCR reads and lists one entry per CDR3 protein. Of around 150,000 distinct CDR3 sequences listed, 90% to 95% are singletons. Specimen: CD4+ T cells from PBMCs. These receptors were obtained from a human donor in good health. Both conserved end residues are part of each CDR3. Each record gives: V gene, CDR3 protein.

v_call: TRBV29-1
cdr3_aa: CSWSGGRTDTQYF

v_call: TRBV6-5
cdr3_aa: CASRLDRIHEQYF

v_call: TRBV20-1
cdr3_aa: CSASDGGTAF

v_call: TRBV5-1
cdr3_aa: CASSRDVTFYEQYF

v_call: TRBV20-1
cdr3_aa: CSARTGGTQYF

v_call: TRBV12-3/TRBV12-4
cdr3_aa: CASSLVDTQYF

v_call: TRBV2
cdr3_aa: CASSVQGAYEQYF

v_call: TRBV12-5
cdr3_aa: CASGYMTGGSEQFF

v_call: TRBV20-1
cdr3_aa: CSARVGGAETQYF

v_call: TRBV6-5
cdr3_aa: CASRERDSYGYTF

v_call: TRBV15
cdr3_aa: CATSGQGRETQYF

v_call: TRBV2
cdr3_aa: CACREGHEQYF

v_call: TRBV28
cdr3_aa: CASSPGGGLAKNIQYF

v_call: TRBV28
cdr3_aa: CASSSRGGRSYNEQFF

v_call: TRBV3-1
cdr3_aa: CASSRSGAGSQETQYF

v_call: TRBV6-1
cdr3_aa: CASSEGATGTGQYF

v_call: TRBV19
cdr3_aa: CASRASGGRETQYF

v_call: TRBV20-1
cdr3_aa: CSAQSGGASDTQYF

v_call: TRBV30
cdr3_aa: CAWSVLGGPDEQFF

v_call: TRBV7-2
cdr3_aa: CASSHRADTQYF

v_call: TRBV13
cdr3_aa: CASSRQGGSPLHF

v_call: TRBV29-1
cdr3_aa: CSSQTGGTEAFF

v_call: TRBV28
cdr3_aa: CASGDEGQGAKVNYGYTF

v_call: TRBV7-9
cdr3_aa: CARVSRDGGYTF

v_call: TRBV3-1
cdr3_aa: CASSQDRQGSPLHF

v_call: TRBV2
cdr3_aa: CASSEAGQDGQPQHF

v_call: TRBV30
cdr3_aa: CAWMGGSLPSSYNEQFF

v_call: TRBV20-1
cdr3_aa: CSAEGMGNSPLHF

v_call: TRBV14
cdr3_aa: CASSLLRGRGNEQFF

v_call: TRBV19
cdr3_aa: CASSIAGDEQYF

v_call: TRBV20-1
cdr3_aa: CSAPRPGTGETEAFF

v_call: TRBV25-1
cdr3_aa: CASKGGPREQYF

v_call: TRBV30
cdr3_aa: CAWSPDMVQPQHF

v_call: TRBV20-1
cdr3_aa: CSAQGGVSYGYTF

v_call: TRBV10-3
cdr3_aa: CAIRGLYEQYF

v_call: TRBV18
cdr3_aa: CASSPVGGYQSAQHF

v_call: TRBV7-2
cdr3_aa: CASSSSTVSYNEQFF

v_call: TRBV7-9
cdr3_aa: CASSSTPHEQYF

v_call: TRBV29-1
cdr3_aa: CSVRQGAGYEQYF

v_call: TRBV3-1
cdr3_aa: CASSQGDRGRNDEQFF

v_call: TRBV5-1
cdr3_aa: CASSSQGHEENGYTF

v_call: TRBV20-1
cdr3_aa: CSAPHEGETQYF

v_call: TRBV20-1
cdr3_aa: CSARDPGQETQYF

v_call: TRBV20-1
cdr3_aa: CSARYSYQETQYF

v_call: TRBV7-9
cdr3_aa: CASSGTLDTQYF

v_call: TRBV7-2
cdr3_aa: CASSFAGTSSYNEQFF

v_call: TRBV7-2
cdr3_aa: CASSLSRANTGELFF

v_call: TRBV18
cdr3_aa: CASSRGLDYEQYF

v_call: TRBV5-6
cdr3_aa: CASAPNRGQTQYF

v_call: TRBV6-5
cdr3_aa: CASSYSTQLSTDTQYF

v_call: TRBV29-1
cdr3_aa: CSGRDRAYEQYF

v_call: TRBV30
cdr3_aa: CAWSGTGDQPQHF

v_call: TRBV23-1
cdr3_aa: CASSPAGDSKQYF